The present T cell receptor beta chain was sequenced within a study of graft-versus-host responses after intestinal transplantation. Overall study context: In this cohort, recipients had multivisceral, liver-intestinal, or isolated intestinal transplants. Uniformly, recipients were administered anti-thymocyte globulin induction with subsequent tacrolimus and steroids for roughly three years. Study outcomes and limitations: Present in recipient marrow, GvH clones included some that appeared first in ileum or blood. Across patients carrying graft-donor T cell macrochimerism, allografts held high graft-versus-host to host-versus-graft clonal ratios.

Using immunoSEQ multiplex PCR, the repertoire was profiled, and TCRdb retains in-frame clones only, with some absent. This table has about 88,000 clones, approximately 90% appearing once. Turning to this clone: Its antigen is undetermined.

Trimming stripped 7 bases from V and 2 bases from J, with 22 bases between. CDR3 length: 17 amino acids. Per germline, CDR1 MDHEN and CDR2 SYDVKM. This receptor was identified in a human donor who was the organ donor for an intestinal transplant. The material was unstimulated CD4+ T cells sorted from spleen or lymph node cells, obtained before transplant. This chain connects TRBV28 to TRBJ2-3, with D perhaps matching TRBD2 (6 bases). CDR3 in amino acids: CASTLIFSGGLTDTQYF. The CDR3, as DNA: TGTGCCAGCACCCTAATCTTCAGCGGAGGGCTCACAGATACGCAGTATTTT.